What follows is one T cell receptor beta chain and its context. The sample originates from a study of blood T cells in healthy people across ages. Samples each yielded at least 5.5 micrograms of total RNA. With a J-beta primer mix and a sample-barcoded 5' primer, a second PCR ran about 6 to 11 cycles. TCRdb called the 5' RACE reads again in MiXCR, with one record for every CDR3 protein. The sample consists of approximately 800,000 distinct CDR3 sequences, around 25% of them appearing once. The same data also contributed to another study, on T cells of mothers and their children. That paper states: There were over 8.5 million TCR beta CDR3 reads from each mother and about 3 million from each child.

This clonotype was obtained from a boy younger than 18 in good health. Source material: blood.

Here the CDR3 reads CASSEEGQGGETQYF. CDR3 DNA sequence: TGTGCCAGCAGTGAGGAGGGACAGGGGGGAGAGACCCAGTACTTC. The V gene is TRBV2, the J gene TRBJ2-5; 11 bases are shared with TRBD1. The CDR3 has 15 residues. CDR1 SNHLY and CDR2 FYNNEI come from the germline V gene. With 3 bases clipped from V and 4 bases from J, the junction kept 4 bases outside the gene matches.